The rows below give T cell receptor beta chains drawn from one sample of a study of cytomegalovirus exposure and HLA in healthy donors. Clones were sequenced by immunoSEQ multiplex PCR, and TCRdb holds only the in-frame ones, with some missing. Recorded for this sample: some 130,000 clones. Sequencing was performed on PBMCs. These receptors were collected from a man between 18 and 29 years old in good health and CMV-seronegative. Both conserved end residues are trimmed from each CDR3. D genes are given only for firm matches.

j_gene	v_gene	d_gene	CDR3aa
TRBJ1-2	TRBV11-2	NA	ASSLEARDYGYT
TRBJ2-3	TRBV5-8	TRBD1	ASSLGTGPGTSTDTQY
TRBJ1-1	TRBV27	TRBD1	ASSFLGTGVNTEAF
TRBJ1-5	TRBV19	NA	ASSIIQGQPQH
TRBJ2-7	TRBV11-3	TRBD1	ASSLGSTGAGDEQY
TRBJ2-7	TRBV4-2	TRBD1	ASSPAAGGYEQY
TRBJ2-7	TRBV13	TRBD2	ASSSSGGLSYEQY
TRBJ2-1	TRBV5-1	TRBD2	ASSPGASGAYNEQF
NA	TRBV7-8	NA	ASSPSGTPFEQY
TRBJ1-4	TRBV29-1	NA	SVGTGLTAFEKLF
TRBJ1-1	TRBV5-1	NA	ASSLTGRRGETEAF
TRBJ1-1	TRBV7-3	TRBD1	ASSSHGTGKNTEAF
TRBJ2-1	TRBV15	TRBD2	ATSRRETSGRAGV
TRBJ1-5	TRBV7-2	NA	ASSLGVGGGYSNQPQH
TRBJ2-7	TRBV23-1	NA	ASRSGHTLEQY
TRBJ2-2	TRBV7-6	NA	ASSVTVSANTGELF
TRBJ2-7	TRBV6-5	NA	ASSRSGVTAYEQY